The subject of this entry is one TCR beta chain. Original analysis: Researchers report that nucleated cell counts were estimated from reference gene primer amplification. Assay used: immunoSEQ multiplex PCR; TCRdb lists only in-frame clones, some missing. V and J calls and clone size come straight from that table; D and trimming were deduced from the DNA. Among a few hundred thousand clones, around 87% were seen once, and the ten largest hold 3.5% to 5%. Germline CDR1 SEHNR, CDR2 FQNEAQ (reference sequence). This CDR3 has 15 residues. Trimming cost V 2 bases and J 6 bases; bases outside gene matches: 5. Recruits, aged roughly 18 to 90 years, lived in approximately 26 US areas. In assigning cohorts, the study relied on participant-reported clinical history. The record originates from a study of blood T cell repertoires in COVID-19. At the level of the study: Samples came from the United States, Italy and Spain, spanning acute and convalescent COVID-19.

Sample: PBMCs or T cells enriched from blood (not recorded which). The chain employs TRBV7-9 and TRBJ2-1, with 9 positions matching TRBD2. The clonotype originates from a young woman with acute COVID-19. Written as DNA, the CDR3 is TGTGCCAGCAGCTTACCCGGGACTAGCTTCAATGAGCAGTTCTTC. Amino acids: CASSLPGTSFNEQFF.